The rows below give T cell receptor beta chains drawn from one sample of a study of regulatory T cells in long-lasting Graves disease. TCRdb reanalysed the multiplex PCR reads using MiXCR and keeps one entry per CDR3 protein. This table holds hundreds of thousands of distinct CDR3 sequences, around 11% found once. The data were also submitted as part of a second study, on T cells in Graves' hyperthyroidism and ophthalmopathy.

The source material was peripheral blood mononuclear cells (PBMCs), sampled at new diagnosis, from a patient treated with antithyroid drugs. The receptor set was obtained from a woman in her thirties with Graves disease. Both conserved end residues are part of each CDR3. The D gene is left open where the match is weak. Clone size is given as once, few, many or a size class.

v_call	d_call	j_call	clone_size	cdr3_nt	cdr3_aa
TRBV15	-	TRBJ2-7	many	TGTGCCACCAGCAGAGGTTCAGGGGCTGGTTACGAGCAGTACTTC	CATSRGSGAGYEQYF
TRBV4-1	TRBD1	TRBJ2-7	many	TGCGCCAGCAGCCAAGCGGGACAGGGGATCTACGAGCAGTACTTC	CASSQAGQGIYEQYF
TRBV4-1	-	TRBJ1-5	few	TGCGCCAGCAGCCAAGACCCGACAGGACGGTATAATCAGCCCCAGCATTTT	CASSQDPTGRYNQPQHF
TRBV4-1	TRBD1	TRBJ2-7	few	TGCGCCAGCAGCCAAGAGACAGGGAAGTTTCGACCCTACGAGCAGTACTTC	CASSQETGKFRPYEQYF
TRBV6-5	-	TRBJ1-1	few	TGTGCCAGCAGTTACTCTGGTGAGGACACTGAAGCTTTCTTT	CASSYSGEDTEAFF
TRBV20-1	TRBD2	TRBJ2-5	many	TGCAGTGCTAGAGAGCCTAGCGGTAGCGGGACCCAGTACTTC	CSAREPSGSGTQYF
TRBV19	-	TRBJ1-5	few	TGTGCCAGTAGTATCCTTCAGGGCGTCGGCAATCAGCCCCAGCATTTT	CASSILQGVGNQPQHF
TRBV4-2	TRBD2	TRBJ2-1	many	TGTGCCAGCAGCCAACAGCGGGAGAGTGACAATGAGCAGTTCTTC	CASSQQRESDNEQFF
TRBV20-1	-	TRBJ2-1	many	TGCAGTGCTAGAGATCACGGAAATGAGCAGTTCTTC	CSARDHGNEQFF
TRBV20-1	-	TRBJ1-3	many	TGCAGTGCTAGAGATCGAACCACCATATATTTT	CSARDRTTIYF